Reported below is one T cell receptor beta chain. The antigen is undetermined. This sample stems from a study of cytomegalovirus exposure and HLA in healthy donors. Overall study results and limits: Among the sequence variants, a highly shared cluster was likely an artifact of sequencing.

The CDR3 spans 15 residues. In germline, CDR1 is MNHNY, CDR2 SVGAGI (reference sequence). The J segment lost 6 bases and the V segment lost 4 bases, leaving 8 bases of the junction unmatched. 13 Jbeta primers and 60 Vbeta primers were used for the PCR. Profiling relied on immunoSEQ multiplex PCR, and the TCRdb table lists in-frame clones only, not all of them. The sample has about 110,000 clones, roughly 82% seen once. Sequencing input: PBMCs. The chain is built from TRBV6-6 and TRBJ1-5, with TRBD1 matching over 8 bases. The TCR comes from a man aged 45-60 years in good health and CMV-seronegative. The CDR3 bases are TGTGCCAGCAGTTCCGACAGGGGAAAAAGTCAGCCCCAGCATTTT. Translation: CASSSDRGKSQPQHF.